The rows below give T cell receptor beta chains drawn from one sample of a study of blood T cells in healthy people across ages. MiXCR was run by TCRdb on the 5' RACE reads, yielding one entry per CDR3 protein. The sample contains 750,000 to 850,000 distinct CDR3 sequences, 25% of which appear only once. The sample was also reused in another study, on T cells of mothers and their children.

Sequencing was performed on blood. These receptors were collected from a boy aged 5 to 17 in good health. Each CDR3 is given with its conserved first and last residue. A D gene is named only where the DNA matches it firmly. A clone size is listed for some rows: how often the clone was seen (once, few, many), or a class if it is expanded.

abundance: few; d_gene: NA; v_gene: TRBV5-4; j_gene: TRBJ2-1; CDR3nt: TGTGCCAGCAGCTTCGGGAATAGCCACTACAATGAGCAGTTCTTC; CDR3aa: CASSFGNSHYNEQFF
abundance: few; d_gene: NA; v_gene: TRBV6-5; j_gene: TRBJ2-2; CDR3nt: TGTGCCAGCACAAGGGTCAACACCGGGGAGCTGTTTTTT; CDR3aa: CASTRVNTGELFF
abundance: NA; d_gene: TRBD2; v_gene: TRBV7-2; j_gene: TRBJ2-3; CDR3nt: TGTGCCAGCACCGAACCGGGACTAGCGGCTTATACGCAGTATTTT; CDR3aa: CASTEPGLAAYTQYF
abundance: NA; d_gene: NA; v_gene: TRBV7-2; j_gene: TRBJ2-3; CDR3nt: TGTGCCAGCAGCTTAGCGGACCCAATGGCAGATACGCAGTATTTT; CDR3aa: CASSLADPMADTQYF
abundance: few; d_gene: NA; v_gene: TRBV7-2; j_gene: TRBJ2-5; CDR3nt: TGTGCCAGCAGTTACTTACCCGAGGCGGAGAATCAAGAGACCCAGTACTTC; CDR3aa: CASSYLPEAENQETQYF
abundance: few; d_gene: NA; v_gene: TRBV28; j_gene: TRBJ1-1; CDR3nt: TGTGCCAGCAGTTTATCGATCCGTATTGGGGGGCAGAACACTGAAGCTTTCTTT; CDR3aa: CASSLSIRIGGQNTEAFF
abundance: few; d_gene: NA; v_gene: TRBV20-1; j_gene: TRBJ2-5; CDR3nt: TGCAGTGCTAGATCGTTGGGGGAGACCCAGTACTTC; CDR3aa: CSARSLGETQYF
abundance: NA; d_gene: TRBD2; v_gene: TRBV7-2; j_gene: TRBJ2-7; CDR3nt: TGTGCCAGCAGCCGTACTGTTAGCGGGAGGGTCTACGAGCAGTACTTC; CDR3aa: CASSRTVSGRVYEQYF
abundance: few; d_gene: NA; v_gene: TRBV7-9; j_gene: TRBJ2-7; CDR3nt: TGTGCCAGCAGCTTTTCCAGGGACGAGGACGAGCGGCACTTC; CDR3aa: CASSFSRDEDERHF
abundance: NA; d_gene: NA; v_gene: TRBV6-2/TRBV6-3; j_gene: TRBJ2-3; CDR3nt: TGTGCCAGCAGTGTAATAGAACTTATGATATCAGATACGCAGTATTTT; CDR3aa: CASSVIELMISDTQYF
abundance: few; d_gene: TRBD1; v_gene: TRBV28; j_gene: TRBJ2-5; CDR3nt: TGTGCCAGCATTCTTGTACCGGGACAGGGGGCGCGAAAGACCCAGTACTTC; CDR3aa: CASILVPGQGARKTQYF
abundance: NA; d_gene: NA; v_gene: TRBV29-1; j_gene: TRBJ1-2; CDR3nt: TGCAGCGTTGACCCCGACGGGCCTGGCTACACCTTC; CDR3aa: CSVDPDGPGYTF
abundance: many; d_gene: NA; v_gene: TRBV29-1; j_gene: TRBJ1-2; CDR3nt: TGCAGCGTTGACAGGGACTATGGCTACACCTTC; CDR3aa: CSVDRDYGYTF
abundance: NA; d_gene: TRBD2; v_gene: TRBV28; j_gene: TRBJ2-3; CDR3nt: TGTGCCAGCAGTTTAGGGTCAACTAGCGCAGATACGCAGTATTTT; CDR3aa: CASSLGSTSADTQYF
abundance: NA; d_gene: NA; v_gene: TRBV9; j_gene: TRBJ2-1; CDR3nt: TGTGCCAGCAGCCCGCGGACAGTCCTTTGGGGATACAATGAGCAGTTCTTC; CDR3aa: CASSPRTVLWGYNEQFF
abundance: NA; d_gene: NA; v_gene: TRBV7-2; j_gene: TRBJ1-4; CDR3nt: TGTGCCAGCAGTCGACAGGCAACTAATGAAAAACTGTTTTTT; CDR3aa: CASSRQATNEKLFF
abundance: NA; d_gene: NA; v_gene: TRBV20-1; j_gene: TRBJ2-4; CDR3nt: TGCAGTGCTGAAGCAGGACTGCTAGCCAAAAACATTCAGTACTTC; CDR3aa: CSAEAGLLAKNIQYF
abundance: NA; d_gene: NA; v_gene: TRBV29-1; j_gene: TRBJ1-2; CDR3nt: TGCAGCGCAAACAGCGCTCTCAACTATGGCTACACCTTC; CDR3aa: CSANSALNYGYTF
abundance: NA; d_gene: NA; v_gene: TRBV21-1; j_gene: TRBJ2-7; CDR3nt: TGTGCCAGCAGCAAAGAGGACACGTACGAGCAGTACTTC; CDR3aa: CASSKEDTYEQYF
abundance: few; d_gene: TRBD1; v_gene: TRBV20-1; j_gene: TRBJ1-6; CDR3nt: TGCAGTGCTCATGACCGGGACAGGGTGGGTAATTCACCCCTCCACTTT; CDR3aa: CSAHDRDRVGNSPLHF
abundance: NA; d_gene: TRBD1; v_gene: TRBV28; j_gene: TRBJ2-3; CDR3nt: TGTGCCAGCAGTAGACCAACAGGGGGAGACTTCACAGATACGCAGTATTTT; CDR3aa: CASSRPTGGDFTDTQYF
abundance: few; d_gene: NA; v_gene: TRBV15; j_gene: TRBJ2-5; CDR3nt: TGTGCCACCAGCAGCAGGGGAGAGACCCAGTACTTC; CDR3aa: CATSSRGETQYF
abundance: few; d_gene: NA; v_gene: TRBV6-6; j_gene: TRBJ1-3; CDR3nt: TGTGCCAGCAGGATGGTGGACTACTCTGGAAACACCATATATTTT; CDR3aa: CASRMVDYSGNTIYF
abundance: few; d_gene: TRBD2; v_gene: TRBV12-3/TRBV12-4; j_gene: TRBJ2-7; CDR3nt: TGTGCCAGTAGCACATACGGGACTACCTACGAGCAGTACTTC; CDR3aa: CASSTYGTTYEQYF
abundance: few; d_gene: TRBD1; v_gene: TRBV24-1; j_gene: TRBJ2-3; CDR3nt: TGTGCCACCAGTGACGGCGGACAGGGCTGGTCAGATACGCAGTATTTT; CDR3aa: CATSDGGQGWSDTQYF
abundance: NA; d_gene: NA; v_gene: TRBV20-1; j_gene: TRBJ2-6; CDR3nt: TGCAGTGCCCCACAGGTTGCCGGGGCCAACGTCCTGACTTTC; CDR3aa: CSAPQVAGANVLTF
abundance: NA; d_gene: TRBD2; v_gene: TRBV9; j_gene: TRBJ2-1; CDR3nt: TGTGCCAGCAGCCCACCGGGACTAACATACAATGAGCAGTTCTTC; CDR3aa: CASSPPGLTYNEQFF
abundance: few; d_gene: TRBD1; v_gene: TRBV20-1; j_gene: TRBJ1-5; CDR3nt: TGCAGTGCTAGAAGGGACAGGGGGCGAGATCAGCCCCAGCATTTT; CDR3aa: CSARRDRGRDQPQHF
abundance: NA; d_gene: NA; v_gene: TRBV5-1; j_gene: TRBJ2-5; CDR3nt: TGCGCCAGCAGCTGGAGCCACAAGCACCAAGAGACCCAGTACTTC; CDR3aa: CASSWSHKHQETQYF
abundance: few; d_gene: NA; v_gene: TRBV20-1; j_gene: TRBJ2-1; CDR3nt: TGCAGTGCTACGGAAGAGTCCGACAATGAGCAGTTCTTC; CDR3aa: CSATEESDNEQFF
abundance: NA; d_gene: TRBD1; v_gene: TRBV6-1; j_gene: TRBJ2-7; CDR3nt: TGTGCCAGCAGTGACGGGACAGGGCCAATCTACGAGCAGTACTTC; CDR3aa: CASSDGTGPIYEQYF
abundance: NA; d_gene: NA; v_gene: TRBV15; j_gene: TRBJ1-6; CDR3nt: TGTGCCACCAGCAGAGGATCAGGCGGCAATAATTCACCCCTCCACTTT; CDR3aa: CATSRGSGGNNSPLHF
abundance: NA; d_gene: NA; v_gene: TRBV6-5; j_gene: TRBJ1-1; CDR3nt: TGTGCCAGCAGTTACCGGCTGCCTGACACTGAAGCTTTCTTT; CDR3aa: CASSYRLPDTEAFF
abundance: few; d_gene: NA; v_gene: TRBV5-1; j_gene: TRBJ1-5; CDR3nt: TGCGCCAGCAGCTTGGCCAAGGGCCGGCCCCAGCATTTT; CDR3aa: CASSLAKGRPQHF
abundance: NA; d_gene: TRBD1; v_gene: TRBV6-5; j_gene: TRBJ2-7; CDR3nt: TGTGCCAGCAGTTACTCGACAGGGGGGAAGTACGAGCAGTACTTC; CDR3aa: CASSYSTGGKYEQYF
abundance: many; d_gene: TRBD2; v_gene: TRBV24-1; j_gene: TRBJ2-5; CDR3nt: TGTGCCACCAGTGATCTGGGGACTAGAGGATCGGAGACCCAGTACTTC; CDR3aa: CATSDLGTRGSETQYF
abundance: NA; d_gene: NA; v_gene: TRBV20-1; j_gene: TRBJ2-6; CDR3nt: TGCAGTGCTATGACTCGCTCTGGGGCCAACGTCCTGACTTTC; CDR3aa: CSAMTRSGANVLTF
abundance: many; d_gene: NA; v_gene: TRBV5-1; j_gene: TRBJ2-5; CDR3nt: TGCGCCAGCAGCTTAAACAGGGCCCGAGAGACCCAGTACTTC; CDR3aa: CASSLNRARETQYF
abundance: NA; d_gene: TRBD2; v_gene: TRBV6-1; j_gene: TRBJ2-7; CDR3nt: TGTGCCAGCAGTGAAGCGGCGGGGACTACCTACGAGCAGTACTTC; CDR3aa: CASSEAAGTTYEQYF
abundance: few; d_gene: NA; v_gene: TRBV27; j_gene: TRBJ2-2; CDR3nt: TGTGCCAGCATTAGGGAGGCGGGCACCGGGGAGCTGTTTTTT; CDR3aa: CASIREAGTGELFF
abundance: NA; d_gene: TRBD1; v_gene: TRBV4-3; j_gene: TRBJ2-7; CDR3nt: TGCGCCAGCATATCCCGGGACAGTCATTCCTACGAGCAGTACTTC; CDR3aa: CASISRDSHSYEQYF
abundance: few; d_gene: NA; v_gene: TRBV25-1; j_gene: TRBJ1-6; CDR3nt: TGTGCCAGCAGTGAGTGGCAGGGCGGATCACCCCTCCACTTT; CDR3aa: CASSEWQGGSPLHF
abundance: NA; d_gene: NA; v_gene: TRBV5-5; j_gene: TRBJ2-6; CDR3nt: TGTGCCAGCAGCTTGGCCGGAGGGACCTCTGGGGCCAACGTCCTGACTTTC; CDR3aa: CASSLAGGTSGANVLTF
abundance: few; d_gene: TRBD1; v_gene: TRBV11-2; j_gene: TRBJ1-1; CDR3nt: TGTGCCAGCAGCGCACAGGGGGTTAAGACTGAAGCTTTCTTT; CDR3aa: CASSAQGVKTEAFF
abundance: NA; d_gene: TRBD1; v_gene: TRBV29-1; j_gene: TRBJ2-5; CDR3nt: TGCAGCGTTGTGCAGGGGGTGGTAGAGACCCAGTACTTC; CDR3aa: CSVVQGVVETQYF
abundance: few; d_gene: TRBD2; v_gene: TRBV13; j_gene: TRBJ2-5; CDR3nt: TGTGCCAGCAGCTTAATGTTTGTGGCTAGCGGGGGCCGTGAGACCCAGTACTTC; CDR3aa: CASSLMFVASGGRETQYF
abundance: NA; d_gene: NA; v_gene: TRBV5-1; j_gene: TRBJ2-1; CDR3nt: TGCGCCAGCAGCTTGTACGGAACCTACAATGAGCAGTTCTTC; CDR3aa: CASSLYGTYNEQFF
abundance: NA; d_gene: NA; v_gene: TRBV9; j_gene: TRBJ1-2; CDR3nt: TGTGCCAGCAGCTCGGACGCCTTTTATGGCTACACCTTC; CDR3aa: CASSSDAFYGYTF
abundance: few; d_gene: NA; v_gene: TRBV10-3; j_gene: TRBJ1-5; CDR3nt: TGTGCCATCAGTCCGGGACAAAGTCAGCCCCAGCATTTT; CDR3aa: CAISPGQSQPQHF
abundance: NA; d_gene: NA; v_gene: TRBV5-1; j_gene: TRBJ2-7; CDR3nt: TGCGCCAGCAGATTGGGGGAGGGGGGCCCCTCCTACGAGCAGTACTTC; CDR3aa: CASRLGEGGPSYEQYF
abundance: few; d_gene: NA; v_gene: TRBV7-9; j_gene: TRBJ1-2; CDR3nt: TGTGCCAGCAGCTTAGTTCGAGTAATGGACTATGGCTACACCTTC; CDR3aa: CASSLVRVMDYGYTF